This record covers a single TCR beta chain. Its antigen remains unknown. Germline values: CDR1 SEHNR, CDR2 FQNEAQ (reference sequence). The CDR3 consists of 16 residues. The V segment lost 5 bases and the J segment 1 base; nucleotides outside the gene matches: 8. The data were obtained in a study of blood T cells in healthy people across ages. General observations from the study: When one million T cells were used, diversity estimates were thought to be underestimates.

PCR was performed a second time for about 7 to 11 cycles using a sample-barcoded 5' primer and a J-beta primer mix. TCRdb re-called the 5' RACE reads through MiXCR, storing one row per CDR3 protein. Among approximately 800,000 distinct CDR3 sequences listed, around 45% were seen once. This sequence joins TRBV7-9 and TRBJ1-1; 9 bases agree with TRBD1. Sequenced input: blood. This receptor was obtained from a man older than 75 in good health. The CDR3 DNA reads TGTGCCAGCAGCACCACAGGGGGCGGTAGGAACACTGAAGCTTTCTTT. Translating it yields CASSTTGGGRNTEAFF.